This entry features one T cell receptor (beta chain) sequence. Its antigen is not known. Generated by immunoSEQ multiplex PCR, the TCRdb table keeps only in-frame clones and is missing some. This table holds about 76,000 clones, 85% to 90% found once. The CDR3 loop spans 14 amino acids. V was pared by 2 bases and J by 7 bases, with 9 bases between. CDR1 MDHEN and CDR2 SYDVKM come from the germline V gene. The source of the sample is a study of OX40 agonist ivuxolimab in advanced cancers. Across the whole study: One patient with hepatocellular carcinoma and two with cutaneous melanoma, three in all, had partial responses.

Study-level findings and limits: Among some nonresponders, normalized T-cell clonal expansion was also low.

This chain joins TRBV28 and TRBJ1-6; D remains unclear. This receptor was obtained from an adult with an advanced solid tumor such as melanoma, head and neck, liver or kidney cancer. Sequences were derived from CD4+ or CD8+ T cells sorted from blood, sampled in a trial of the OX40 agonist ivuxolimab. The CDR3 reads CASSLGQRNSPLHF. The CDR3 DNA reads TGTGCCAGCAGTTTAGGGCAGAGAAATTCACCCCTCCACTTT.